This TCR beta chain appears in the sequencing data of a study of post-analysis software for immune sequencing data. Across the study: Recorded disease courses covered relapsing-remitting, secondary progressive and progressive-relapsing multiple sclerosis. Some patients had no subtype annotation.

Notes on the study in general: In patients, TRBV5-6, TRBV5-1 and TRBV20-1 belonged to about five TRBV segments found more frequently than in controls. Samples prepared in the same batch strongly co-clustered by F measure. Significantly lower normalized Chao1 diversity was found in patients with multiple sclerosis relative to controls.

Prepared TCR beta cDNA libraries contained unique molecular identifiers. T cells numbering roughly 1 to 11 million yielded cDNA molecules that totaled around 500,000. A single record per CDR3 protein comes from TCRdb applying MiXCR to the PCR reads. The repertoire holds 650,000 to 900,000 distinct CDR3 sequences, more than 45% seen once, with 4.9% in the top ten. As concerns this clonotype: The antigen is undetermined. A much larger clone differs from this one at a single base, so this may be a read error.

CDR3 length equals 12 residues. The V gene's germline CDR1 is DFQATT and CDR2 SNEGSKA (reference sequence). Trimming took off 0 bases at V and 6 bases at J, with 9 bases between the two ends. Sequencing was done on a sample of blood. The sequence derives from a girl under 18 with multiple sclerosis. V usage is TRBV20-1 and J usage is TRBJ2-7, with a tentative D call TRBD1 (6 bases). The CDR3 is CSAREGGFEQYF. CDR3 bases: TGCAGTGCTAGAGAAGGGGGTTTCGAGCAGTACTTC.